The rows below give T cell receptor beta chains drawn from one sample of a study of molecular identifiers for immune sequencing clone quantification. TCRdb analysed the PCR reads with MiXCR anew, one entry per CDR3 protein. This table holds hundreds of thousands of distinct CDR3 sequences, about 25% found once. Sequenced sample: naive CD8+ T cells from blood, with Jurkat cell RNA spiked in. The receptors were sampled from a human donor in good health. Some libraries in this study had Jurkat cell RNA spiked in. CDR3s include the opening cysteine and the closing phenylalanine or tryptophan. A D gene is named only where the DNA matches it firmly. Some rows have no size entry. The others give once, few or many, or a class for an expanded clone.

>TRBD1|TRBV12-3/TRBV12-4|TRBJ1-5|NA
TGTACCAGCAGTTCTGGCATTTTCCAGGGACAGGGGGCAGGTCAGCCCCAGCATTTT
CTSSSGIFQGQGAGQPQHF
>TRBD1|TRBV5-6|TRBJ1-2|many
TGTGCCAGCAGCTTAGGACAGGGGGTCGGCTACACCTTC
CASSLGQGVGYTF
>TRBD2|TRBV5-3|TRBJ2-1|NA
TGTGCCAGCACCCTCGGGCTAGCGGGACCCAATGAGCAGTTCTTC
CASTLGLAGPNEQFF
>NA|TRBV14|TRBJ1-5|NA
TGTGCCAGCAGCCAACGGCCGCAGGGGTACAATAGCAATCAGCCCCAGCATTTT
CASSQRPQGYNSNQPQHF
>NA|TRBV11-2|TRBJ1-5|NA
TGTGCCAGCAGCCCTGGCTTGGGGGATAGCAATCAGCCCCAGCATTTT
CASSPGLGDSNQPQHF
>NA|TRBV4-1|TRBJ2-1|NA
TGCGCCAGCAGCCAAGAGGGGGGCCTCAATGAGCAGTTCTTC
CASSQEGGLNEQFF
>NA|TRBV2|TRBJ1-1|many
TGTGCCAGCAGTACCCAGAACACTGAAGCTTTCTTT
CASSTQNTEAFF
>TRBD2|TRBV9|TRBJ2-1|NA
TGTGCCAGCAGCCTTTCTAGCGGGAGGGCCGATGAGCAGTTCTTC
CASSLSSGRADEQFF
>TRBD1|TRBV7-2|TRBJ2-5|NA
TGTGCCAGCAGCTTTGACAGGGTGGAAGAGACCCAGTACTTC
CASSFDRVEETQYF
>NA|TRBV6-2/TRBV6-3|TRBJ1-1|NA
TGTGCCGGCAGTTCGCAGGGAGATGAGATATGGGATATCGCTTTCTTT
CAGSSQGDEIWDIAFF
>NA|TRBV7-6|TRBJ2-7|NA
TGTGCCAGCAGCTTAAAATGGGGGGAAGGGGCCGAGCAGTACTTC
CASSLKWGEGAEQYF
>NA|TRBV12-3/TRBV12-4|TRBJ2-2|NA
TGTGCCAGCAGGTCGACAAGTAACGCGAACACCGGGGAGCTGTTTTTT
CASRSTSNANTGELFF
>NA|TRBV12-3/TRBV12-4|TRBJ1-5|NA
TGTGCCAGCGGGGGTTTCGATCAGCCCCAGCATTTT
CASGGFDQPQHF
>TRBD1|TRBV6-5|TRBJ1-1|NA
TGTGCCAGCAGTGACAGGGTGACTGAAGCTTTCTTT
CASSDRVTEAFF
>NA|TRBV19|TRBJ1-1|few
TGTGCCAGTAGTTCCGCGAGGGTGGAGAATTACATGAACACTGAAGCTTTCTTT
CASSSARVENYMNTEAFF
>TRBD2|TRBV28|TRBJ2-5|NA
TGTGCCAGCAGGCCCCTTACCGGGGGGGGGCCCCCCGCGACCCCGTACTTC
CASRPLTGGGPPATPYF
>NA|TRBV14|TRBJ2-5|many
TGTGCCAGCAGCCAATTTCTAGCGGAGACCCAGTACTTC
CASSQFLAETQYF
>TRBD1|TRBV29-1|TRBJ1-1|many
TGCAGCGTTCAGGACAGGGGGCTGAGTACTGAAGCTTTCTTT
CSVQDRGLSTEAFF
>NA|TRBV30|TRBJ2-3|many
TGTGCCTGGAGTCGAAACCGGGACGACCTCACAGATACGCAGTATTTT
CAWSRNRDDLTDTQYF
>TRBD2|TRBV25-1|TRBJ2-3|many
TGTGCCAGCTGGGAGGGGGATACGCAGTATTTT
CASWEGDTQYF
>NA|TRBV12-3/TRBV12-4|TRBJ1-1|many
TGTGCCAGCAGTTCCTCGTTTGGGCTAGACACTGAAGCTTTCTTT
CASSSSFGLDTEAFF
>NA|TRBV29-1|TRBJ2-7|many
TGCAGCGTCGAGGTTGTCGGGAGCTACGAGCAGTACTTC
CSVEVVGSYEQYF
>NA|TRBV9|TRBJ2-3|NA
TGTGCCAGCAGCGCCCGGACTGGTTTTCACACAGATACGCAGTATTTT
CASSARTGFHTDTQYF
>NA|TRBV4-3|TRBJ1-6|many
TGCGCCAGCAGCCAAGGGGGGGTAAGACCCCTCCACTTT
CASSQGGVRPLHF